Given below is one TCR beta chain in context. Its antigen remains unknown. The J segment lost 8 bases and the V segment lost 3 bases, leaving 3 bases of the junction unmatched. Per the germline V gene, CDR1 is SQVTM and CDR2 is ANQGSEA. CDR3 size: 12 residues. The sample is drawn from a study of Ad26.COV2.S vaccination and SARS-CoV-2 variants. Findings of the study overall: Vaccine recipients showed a spike-specific TCR breadth that was higher than in placebo recipients.

Data came from immunoSEQ multiplex PCR; TCRdb stores just in-frame clones and leaves some out. In the table there are 380,000 or so clones, 86% of which are singletons. Treatment meaning: some 20 received Ad26.COV2.S at low or high dose, single or two shots; roughly five received placebo; per-sample allocation not given. Day 63 after the first injection of vaccine or placebo was the sampling time. Sequencing used peripheral blood, obtained in a trial of Ad26.COV2.S vaccine versus placebo. This rearrangement joins TRBV29-1 to TRBJ2-1; 8 bases are shared with TRBD2. The source is a person between 18 and 60 years old who received the Ad26.COV2.S COVID-19 vaccine or a placebo. The CDR3 DNA reads TGCAGCGTTGAGGGGGGACTAGATGAGCAGTTCTTC. Its translation: CSVEGGLDEQFF.